The entry below gives a single T cell receptor beta chain sequence along with its context. RNA, at roughly 0.5 to 1 ug, was reverse transcribed with random hexamers. TCRdb used MiXCR to reprocess the immunoSEQ multiplex PCR reads, holding one entry per CDR3 protein. The repertoire holds roughly 200,000 distinct CDR3 sequences, with 95% as singletons. CDR3 length: 12 amino acids. CDR1 is SQVTM, CDR2 ANQGSEA, per germline. The V end was cut by 3 bases, the J end by 7 bases, with 12 bases between. These data belong to a study of CD8 T cells in Susac syndrome. The specimen was CD4+ T cells from PBMCs. The clonotype originates from a human donor with multiple sclerosis. The rearrangement links TRBV29-1 to TRBJ1-2; D not certain. CDR3 in amino acids: CSVDHFPIGYTF. CDR3 nucleotide sequence: TGCAGCGTTGATCACTTCCCTATTGGCTACACCTTC.